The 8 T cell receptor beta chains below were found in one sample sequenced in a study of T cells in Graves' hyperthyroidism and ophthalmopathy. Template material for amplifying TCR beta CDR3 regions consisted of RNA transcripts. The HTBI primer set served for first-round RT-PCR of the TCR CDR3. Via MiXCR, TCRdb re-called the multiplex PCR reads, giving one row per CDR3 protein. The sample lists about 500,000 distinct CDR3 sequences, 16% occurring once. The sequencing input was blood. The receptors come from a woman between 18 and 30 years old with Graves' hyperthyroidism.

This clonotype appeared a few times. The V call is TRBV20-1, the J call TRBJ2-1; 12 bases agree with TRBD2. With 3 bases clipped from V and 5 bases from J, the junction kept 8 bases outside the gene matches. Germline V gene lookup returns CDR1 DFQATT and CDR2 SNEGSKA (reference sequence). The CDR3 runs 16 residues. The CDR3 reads CSARVPGLAGNNEQFF. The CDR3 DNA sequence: TGCAGTGCTAGGGTTCCGGGACTAGCGGGTAACAATGAGCAGTTCTTC.

CDR3 DNA sequence: TGCGCCAGCAGCCCCTGGGCGACCGACACCTTAGCCAAAAACATTCAGTACTTC. Encoded protein: CASSPWATDTLAKNIQYF. This chain uses TRBV5-1 with TRBJ2-4; D ambiguous. Germline values: CDR1 SGHRS, CDR2 YFSETQ. V was pared by 4 bases and J by 0 bases, with 20 bases between. CDR3 size: 18 residues.

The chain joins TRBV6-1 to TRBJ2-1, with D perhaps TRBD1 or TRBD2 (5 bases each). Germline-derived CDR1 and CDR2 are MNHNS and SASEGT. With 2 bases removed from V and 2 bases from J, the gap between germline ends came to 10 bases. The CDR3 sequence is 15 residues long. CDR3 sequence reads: CASSELPGPYNEQFF. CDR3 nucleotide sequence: TGTGCCAGCAGTGAACTTCCGGGGCCCTACAATGAGCAGTTCTTC.

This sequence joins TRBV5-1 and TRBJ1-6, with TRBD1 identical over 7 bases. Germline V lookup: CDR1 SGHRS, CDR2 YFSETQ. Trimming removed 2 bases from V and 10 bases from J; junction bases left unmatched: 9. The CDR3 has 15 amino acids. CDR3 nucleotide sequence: TGCGCCAGCAGCTTCGGACAGGAATGGGAATCACCCCTCCACTTT. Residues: CASSFGQEWESPLHF. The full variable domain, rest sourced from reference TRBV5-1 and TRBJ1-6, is KAGVTQTPRYLIKTRGQQVTLSCSPISGHRSVSWYQQTPGQGLQFLFEYFSETQRNKGNFPGRFSGRQFSNSRSEMNVSTLELGDSALYLCASSFGQEWESPLHFGNGTRLTVT.

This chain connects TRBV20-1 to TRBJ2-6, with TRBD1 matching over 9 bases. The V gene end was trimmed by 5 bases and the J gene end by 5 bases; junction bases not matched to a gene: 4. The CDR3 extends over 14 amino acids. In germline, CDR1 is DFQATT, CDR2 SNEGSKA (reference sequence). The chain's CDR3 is CSAGGTGRANVLTF. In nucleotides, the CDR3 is TGCAGTGCTGGGGGGACAGGGCGGGCCAACGTCCTGACTTTC.

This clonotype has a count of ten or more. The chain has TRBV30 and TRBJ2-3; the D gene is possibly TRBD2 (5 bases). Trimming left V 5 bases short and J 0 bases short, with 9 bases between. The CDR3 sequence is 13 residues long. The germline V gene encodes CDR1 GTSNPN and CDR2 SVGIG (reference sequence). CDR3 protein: CAWCSGSTDTQYF. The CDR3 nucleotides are TGTGCCTGGTGTTCGGGAAGCACAGATACGCAGTATTTT.

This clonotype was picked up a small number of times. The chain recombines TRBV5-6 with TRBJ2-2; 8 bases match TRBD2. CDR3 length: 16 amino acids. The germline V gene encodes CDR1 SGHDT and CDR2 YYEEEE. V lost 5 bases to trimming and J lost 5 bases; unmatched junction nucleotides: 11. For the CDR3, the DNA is TGTGCCAGCAGTGACCCGGGAGGGCAGGATACCGGGGAGCTGTTTTTT. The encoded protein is CASSDPGGQDTGELFF. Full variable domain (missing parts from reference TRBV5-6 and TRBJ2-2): DAGVTQSPTHLIKTRGQQVTLRCSPKSGHDTVSWYQQALGQGPQFIFQYYEEEERQRGNFPDRFSGHQFPNYSSELNVNALLLGDSALYLCASSDPGGQDTGELFFGEGSRLTVL.

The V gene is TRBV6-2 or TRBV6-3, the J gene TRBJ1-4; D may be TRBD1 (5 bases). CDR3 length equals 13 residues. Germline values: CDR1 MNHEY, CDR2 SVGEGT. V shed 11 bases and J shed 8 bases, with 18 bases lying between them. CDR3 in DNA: TGTGCCTCACAGGAGGATAGCGGCGAAAAACTGTTTTTT. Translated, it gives CASQEDSGEKLFF.